This TCR beta chain was identified in a study of technical replicates of blood from several donors. Trimming took off 0 bases at V and 1 base at J, with 15 bases between the two ends. CDR1 is LNHNV and CDR2 is YYDKDF in the germline V gene (reference sequence). The CDR3 runs 17 residues. TCRdb keeps only in-frame clones here, not all; method: immunoSEQ multiplex PCR. The sample records 55,000 to 85,000 clones, 95% to 97% being singletons. The receptor was derived from a human donor in good health. The sequenced sample was T cells isolated from PBMCs. The rearrangement links TRBV15 to TRBJ1-2; D ambiguous. The CDR3 DNA reads TGTGCCACCAGCAGAGATCGCGGGCTAACTTATAACTATGGCTACACCTTC. This codes for CATSRDRGLTYNYGYTF.